This T cell receptor (beta chain) came from a study of blood T cell repertoires in COVID-19. Here immunoSEQ multiplex PCR was the method, and the copy in TCRdb shows in-frame clones only, minus some. The sample lists a few hundred thousand clones; about 91% were seen once. The V gene lost 6 bases and the J gene lost 0 bases, with 12 bases spanning the gap. The CDR3 sequence is 15 residues long. Germline-derived CDR1 and CDR2 are ENHRY and SYGVKD. Material for sequencing was peripheral blood. The V gene is TRBV10-3, the J gene TRBJ2-4; D may be TRBD1 (6 bases). The source of this sequence is a woman between 40 and 55 years old who had recovered from COVID-19. The CDR3 sequence: CAISGGQLAKNIQYF. The CDR3 coding sequence is TGTGCCATCAGCGGCGGACAGCTAGCCAAAAACATTCAGTACTTC.